This T cell receptor beta chain appears in the sequencing data of a study of metastatic and nonmetastatic thyroid tumors. In the study overall: The authors compared repertoires across blood and tumor or nodule tissue from malignant and benign thyroid patients.

This CDR3 is built from 15 residues. Trimming left V 0 bases short and J 3 bases short, with 9 bases between. Germline CDR1 SGHNT, CDR2 YENEEA. Via MiXCR, TCRdb re-called the PCR reads. The sample carries about 32,000 clones, 15% to 20% recorded once. Thyroid surgery was preceded by no treatment in any patient. The V and J genes are TRBV11-3 and TRBJ1-3, with D maybe TRBD1 (6 bases). Sequencing was performed on blood. The sequence was collected from a female donor with papillary thyroid cancer or a benign thyroid nodule (not recorded which). Some clones in this sample may be carry-over from other donors' samples. In DNA form, the CDR3 reads TGTGCCAGCAGCTTAGACGGGGGGCTTGGAAACACCATATATTTT. Its protein product is CASSLDGGLGNTIYF.